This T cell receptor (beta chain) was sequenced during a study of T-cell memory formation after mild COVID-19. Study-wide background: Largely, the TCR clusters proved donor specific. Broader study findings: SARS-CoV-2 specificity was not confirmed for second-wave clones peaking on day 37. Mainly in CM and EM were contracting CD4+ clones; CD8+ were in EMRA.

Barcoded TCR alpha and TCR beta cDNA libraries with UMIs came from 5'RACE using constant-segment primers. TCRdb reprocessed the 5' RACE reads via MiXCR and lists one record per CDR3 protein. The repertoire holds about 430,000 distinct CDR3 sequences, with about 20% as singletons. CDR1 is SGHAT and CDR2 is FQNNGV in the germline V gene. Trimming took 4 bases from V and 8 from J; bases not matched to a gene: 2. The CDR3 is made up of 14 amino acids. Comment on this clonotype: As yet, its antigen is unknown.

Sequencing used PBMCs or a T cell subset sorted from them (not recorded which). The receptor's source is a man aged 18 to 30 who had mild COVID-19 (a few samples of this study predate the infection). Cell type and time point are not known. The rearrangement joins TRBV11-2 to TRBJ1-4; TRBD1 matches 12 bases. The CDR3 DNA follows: TGTGCCAGCAGCTGGGGACAGGGGGCGGAAAAACTGTTTTTT. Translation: CASSWGQGAEKLFF.